In this sample, the clone carrying this T cell receptor beta chain turned up once. Its antigen is currently unknown. Other DNA variants within this sample encode the same CDR3. The data are from a study of metastatic and nonmetastatic thyroid tumors. Study as a whole: Comparison of repertoires was carried out across blood and tumor or nodule tissue from malignant and benign thyroid patients. Study-level results: The study reportedly found significantly higher TCR beta diversity in malignant thyroid tumors than benign nodules, in blood and tumor.

Under the authors' procedure: Between-group CDR3 differences, defined by clinicopathological status, yielded a distant-metastasis classifier for papillary thyroid cancer. TCRdb used MiXCR to call clones anew from the PCR reads. These V and J calls are TCRdb output, not the study's own analysis. The profile shows 30,000 to 40,000 clones, roughly 35% of them singletons. No patient had received any treatment before thyroid surgery. This CDR3 spans 13 amino acids. The germline V gene encodes CDR1 SEHNR and CDR2 FQNEAQ (reference sequence). V was clipped by 5 bases and J by 4 bases, with 11 bases between them.

Sequencing input: tumor tissue. The sequence was obtained from a female donor with papillary thyroid cancer or a benign thyroid nodule (not recorded which). Some clones in this sample may be carry-over from other donors' samples. The chain joins TRBV7-9 to TRBJ1-2; D gene ambiguous. In DNA, the CDR3 is TGTGCCAGCAGCCCGGCAGGAAGCTATGGCTACACCTTC. It is translated as CASSPAGSYGYTF.